The 10 T cell receptor beta chains given below trace back to one sample, sequenced in a study of shared clonotypes between healthy human individuals. Some clones are missing from TCRdb's copy, which holds only in-frame ones; the method was immunoSEQ multiplex PCR. The sample yields 600,000 to 750,000 clones, around 70% seen once. Sequencing was carried out using memory CD4+ T cells sorted from blood. Subset specified: CD45RA-negative fraction. All receptors derive from a woman in her 30s in good health.

The chain is built from TRBV6-5 and TRBJ1-3; D is unresolved. This CDR3 spans 14 amino acids. The ends were cut back, 5 bases at V and 2 bases at J, with 10 bases in the middle. Germline loops: CDR1 MNHEY, CDR2 SVGAGI. The CDR3 protein is CASSPAAAGNTIYF. The CDR3 DNA follows: TGTGCCAGCAGTCCGGCGGCCGCTGGAAACACCATATATTTT.

The V gene is TRBV5-1, the J gene TRBJ2-1; D might be TRBD1 (5 bases). This CDR3 comprises 14 residues. The V gene lost 6 bases and the J gene lost 7 bases, with 17 bases spanning the gap. Germline V gene data show CDR1 as SGHRS and CDR2 as YFSETQ. In DNA form, the CDR3 reads TGCGCCAGCATGGGGCATAAAGCTCGGAATGAGCAGTTCTTC. It specifies CASMGHKARNEQFF.

V is TRBV9 and J is TRBJ2-7; D gene uncertain. Trimming removed 6 bases at V and 3 bases at J, with 7 bases between. There are 11 residues in the CDR3. In germline, CDR1 is SGDLS, CDR2 YYNGEE. Here the CDR3 DNA reads TGTGCCAGCAAACCTGACTACGAGCAGTACTTC. It translates to CASKPDYEQYF.

V usage is TRBV7-9 and J usage is TRBJ2-7; TRBD1 agrees at 8 bases. V was clipped by 5 bases and J by 3 bases; unmatched bases: 3. In germline, CDR1 is SEHNR, CDR2 FQNEAQ (reference sequence). This CDR3 has 13 amino acids. CDR3 in DNA: TGTGCCAGCAGCACCACAGGGGGCTACGAGCAGTACTTC. Amino acid sequence: CASSTTGGYEQYF.

The chain recombines TRBV5-5 with TRBJ1-3; D gene ambiguous. CDR1 and CDR2 (germline): SGHKS, YYEKEE (reference sequence). There are 14 residues in the CDR3. Trimming took 4 bases from V and 2 from J, leaving 10 bases between them. This CDR3 reads CASSTTRPGNTIYF. The CDR3 nucleotides read TGTGCCAGCAGCACAACAAGGCCTGGAAACACCATATATTTT.

The rearrangement uses TRBV11-2 and TRBJ2-7; TRBD2 matches at 11 bases. The germline CDR1 and CDR2 sequences are SGHAT and FQNNGV. The CDR3 is 15 residues long. Losses at the gene ends were 5 bases for V and 10 bases for J; bases not matched to a gene: 13. CDR3 nucleotides: TGTGCCAGCAGCCCAGCGACTAGCGGGAAAGCCGTACAGTACTTC. This encodes CASSPATSGKAVQYF.

This rearrangement joins TRBV30 to TRBJ1-3; perhaps TRBD1 as D (5 bases). Germline-derived CDR1 and CDR2 are GTSNPN and SVGIG (reference sequence). The ends were cut back, 4 bases at V and 3 bases at J, with 7 bases in the middle. CDR3 size: 12 residues. The CDR3 spells CAWNGGGNTIYF. The CDR3 bases are TGTGCCTGGAATGGGGGTGGAAACACCATATATTTT.

This clone turned up a few times. This chain links TRBV6-1 with TRBJ2-5, with a tentative D call TRBD2 (6 bases). Per the germline V gene, CDR1 is MNHNS and CDR2 is SASEGT. V lost 6 bases to trimming and J lost 3 bases, with 14 bases between them. The CDR3 consists of 14 residues. CDR3 bases: TGTGCCAGCAGCGCCTGGGACTTCAAAGAGACCCAGTACTTC. Protein product: CASSAWDFKETQYF.

This clone was observed once. V and J are TRBV19 and TRBJ2-1, with D hard to call. Germline V lookup: CDR1 LNHDA, CDR2 SQIVND (reference sequence). CDR3 length: 17 amino acids. V lost 3 bases to trimming and J lost 4 bases, with 19 bases between them. Here the CDR3 reads CASSMGPWTSPYNEQFF. In DNA form, the CDR3 reads TGTGCCAGTAGTATGGGCCCGTGGACGAGCCCTTACAATGAGCAGTTCTTC.

The CDR3 here is CASSLSPWGGEQYF. DNA of the CDR3: TGTGCCAGCAGCTTATCCCCCTGGGGTGGCGAGCAGTACTTC. The J gene is TRBJ2-7, the V gene TRBV11-2; D is unresolved. This CDR3 has 14 residues. Per the germline V gene, CDR1 is SGHAT and CDR2 is FQNNGV. V was shortened by 2 bases and J by 6 bases, with 14 bases between the two germline ends. Complete variable domain (other parts from reference TRBV11-2 and TRBJ2-7): EAGVAQSPRYKIIEKRQSVAFWCNPISGHATLYWYQQILGQGPKLLIQFQNNGVVDDSQLPKDRFSAERLKGVDSTLKIQPAKLEDSAVYLCASSLSPWGGEQYFGPGTRLTVT.